The entry that follows covers one T cell receptor (beta chain) sequence. The CDR3 consists of 15 residues. The sample comes from a study of identical twins. TCRdb ran MiXCR on the 5' RACE reads and lists one entry per CDR3 protein. Here the sample spans 520,000 or so distinct CDR3 sequences, 20% to 25% being singletons. These data also formed part of another study, on T cells expressing NK-cell markers.

The sequencing input was CD4+ T cells sorted from blood. The TCR originated in a woman younger than 35 in good health. The chain couples TRBV21-1 to TRBJ2-5; the table's D call of TRBD2 was not tested on the DNA. TRBV21-1 has pseudogene status. Written as DNA, the CDR3 is TGTGCCAGCAGCATAACTCGGGACTGCCAAGAGACCCAGTACTTC. This translates into CASSITRDCQETQYF.